These 26 T cell receptor beta chains came from one sample sequenced in a study of cytomegalovirus exposure and HLA in healthy donors. Primers: 60 Vbeta forward and 13 Jbeta reverse. Here immunoSEQ multiplex PCR was the method, and the copy in TCRdb shows in-frame clones only, minus some. The data show 95,000 to 150,000 clones, and the top ten clones hold roughly 0.94%. Sequencing was done on a sample of PBMCs. These receptors originate from a man aged 18 to 30 in good health and CMV-seronegative.

The chain couples TRBV29-1 to TRBJ2-2; weak D call: TRBD2 (5 bases). Trimming stripped 4 bases from V and 7 bases from J, with 16 bases between. This CDR3 has 14 amino acids. Germline CDR1 reads SQVTM; CDR2 reads ANQGSEA. CDR3 in DNA: TGCAGCGTTGCAAAGGAGGTCTACGACGGGGAGCTGTTTTTT. This translates into CSVAKEVYDGELFF.

In nucleotides, the CDR3 is TGTGCCAGCAGCCCACAGGGCGCAGGGGGCGCGTACGAGCAGTACTTC. It yields the protein CASSPQGAGGAYEQYF. This chain links TRBV7-2 with TRBJ2-7, with 8 nucleotides matching TRBD1. Germline loops: CDR1 SGHTA, CDR2 FQGNSA. V was pared by 5 bases and J by 4 bases, with 13 bases of the junction left unmatched. There are 16 residues in the CDR3.

This chain connects TRBV27 to TRBJ1-5; possibly TRBD1 for D (6 bases). Germline V gene sequence: CDR1 MNHEY, CDR2 SMNVEV (reference sequence). This CDR3 region has 16 residues. V was shortened by 5 bases and J by 3 bases, with 17 bases between the two germline ends. CDR3 in DNA: TGTGCCAGCAGTCCCCAGGGGATGGGGAACAATCAGCCCCAGCATTTT. Its protein product is CASSPQGMGNNQPQHF.

The chain couples TRBV2 to TRBJ1-1; D is unclear. V dropped 7 bases and J dropped 7 bases, with 19 bases sitting between them. Germline V gives CDR1 SNHLY, CDR2 FYNNEI. CDR3 length: 14 residues. The CDR3 sequence: CASIQRQPLGEAFF. CDR3 coding DNA: TGTGCCAGCATTCAGCGGCAGCCGTTGGGTGAAGCTTTCTTT.

Of note for this clone: A read error may produce the germline difference seen at one junction end. The rearrangement joins TRBV11-2 to TRBJ2-7, with no clear D. CDR1 SGHAT and CDR2 FQNNGV come from the germline V gene. The CDR3 is 14 residues long. DNA for the CDR3: TGTGCCGGCAGCCCTACACAGAGTTCCTACGAGCAGTACTTC. Protein sequence: CAGSPTQSSYEQYF.

This sequence joins TRBV18 and TRBJ2-2; D is uncertain. Germline CDR1 KGHSH, CDR2 LQKENI. Trimming took 5 bases from V and 2 from J, leaving 18 bases between them. The CDR3 consists of 17 residues. DNA of the CDR3: TGTGCCAGCTCATCATCACGAGAAATTTATAACACCGGGGAGCTGTTTTTT. Amino acids: CASSSSREIYNTGELFF.

V gene TRBV19 combines with J gene TRBJ2-5; D may be TRBD2 (5 bases). The V gene's germline CDR1 is LNHDA and CDR2 SQIVND (reference sequence). The CDR3 sequence is 14 residues long. V was cut by 3 bases and J by 9 bases, with 17 bases left in between. In DNA, the CDR3 is TGTGCCAGTAGTATCGGCTACCCTCCGGAGGCCCAGTACTTC. Its translation: CASSIGYPPEAQYF.

The chain carries TRBV11-3 and TRBJ2-1; TRBD2 aligns across 7 bases. The CDR3 is 14 residues long. J gave up 8 bases and V 3 bases, and 7 bases lay outside the gene matches. Germline V lookup: CDR1 SGHNT, CDR2 YENEEA. CDR3 loop: CASSLGGVLDEQFF. The CDR3 DNA sequence: TGTGCCAGCAGCTTGGGGGGGGTATTAGATGAGCAGTTCTTC.

The chain links TRBV15 to TRBJ2-7, with 8 bases matching TRBD1. This CDR3 contains 15 residues. V trimming: 1 base; J trimming: 1 base; junction bases outside the gene matches: 3. The V gene's germline CDR1 is LNHNV and CDR2 YYDKDF (reference sequence). CDR3 protein: CATSRGQGASYEQYF. CDR3 nucleotides: TGTGCCACCAGCAGAGGGCAGGGGGCATCCTACGAGCAGTACTTC. The whole variable domain, remainder taken from reference TRBV15 and TRBJ2-7, is DAMVIQNPRYQVTQFGKPVTLSCSQTLNHNVMYWYQQKSSQAPKLLFHYYDKDFNNEADTPDNFQSRRPNTSFCFLDIRSPGLGDTAMYLCATSRGQGASYEQYFGPGTRLTVT.

The chain links TRBV27 to TRBJ2-7; D gene unclear. V lost 2 bases to trimming and J lost 2 bases, with 13 bases between them. Germline CDR1 and CDR2: MNHEY and SMNVEV (reference sequence). The CDR3 is made up of 15 amino acids. The CDR3 is CASSLLNARPYEQYF. The CDR3, as DNA: TGTGCCAGCAGTTTACTAAACGCTAGACCCTACGAGCAGTACTTC.

V is TRBV7-2 and J is TRBJ1-2; D may be TRBD1 (5 bases). The CDR3 loop spans 15 amino acids. The germline CDR1 and CDR2 sequences are SGHTA and FQGNSA. Trimming cost V 4 bases and J 8 bases, with 20 bases left between them. The CDR3 DNA sequence: TGTGCCAGCAGCTCCATCGGGGGGGAACTGGGGGGCTACACCTTC. Its translation is CASSSIGGELGGYTF.

The rearrangement links TRBV29-1 to TRBJ2-6; 8 bases are a match to TRBD2. Unmatched junction bases numbered 6, after V lost 5 bases and J lost 0 bases. CDR1 is SQVTM, CDR2 ANQGSEA, per germline. The CDR3 sequence is 16 residues long. The CDR3 sequence is CSVIRGGSSGANVLTF. In DNA form, the CDR3 reads TGCAGCGTTATTCGGGGGGGGAGCTCTGGGGCCAACGTCCTGACTTTC. Drawing the rest from reference TRBV29-1 and TRBJ2-6, the complete variable domain is SAVISQKPSRDICQRGTSLTIQCQVDSQVTMMFWYRQQPGQSLTLIATANQGSEATYESGFVIDKFPISRPNLTFSTLTVSNMSPEDSSIYLCSVIRGGSSGANVLTFGAGSRLTVL.

This chain uses TRBV27 with TRBJ1-5; 7 bases are shared with TRBD1. This CDR3 comprises 18 residues. The germline CDR1 and CDR2 sequences are MNHEY and SMNVEV (reference sequence). V was pared by 6 bases and J by 2 bases, with 16 bases of the junction left unmatched. CDR3 amino acids: CASSLFRDRFRGNQPQHF. The CDR3 DNA is TGTGCCAGCAGCTTGTTCCGGGACAGATTCCGGGGCAATCAGCCCCAGCATTTT.

This chain connects TRBV27 to TRBJ1-1, with 8 bases identical to TRBD1. With V trimmed by 2 bases and J by 4 bases, 12 bases remained unmatched. This CDR3 is 17 amino acids long. Germline-derived CDR1 and CDR2 are MNHEY and SMNVEV (reference sequence). CDR3 region: CASSLMRGDRRSTEAFF. In DNA, the CDR3 is TGTGCCAGCAGTTTAATGAGGGGGGACAGGAGGAGCACTGAAGCTTTCTTT.

V and J are TRBV5-1 and TRBJ2-1, with 11 bases matching TRBD2. The V and J ends lost 2 bases and 8 bases, in that order; junction bases with no gene match: 12. CDR1 SGHRS and CDR2 YFSETQ come from the germline V gene. This CDR3 comprises 17 residues. As DNA, the CDR3 is TGCGCCAGCAGCTTTCAGCCAAGGACTAGCGGGTACGATGAGCAGTTCTTC. Its protein is CASSFQPRTSGYDEQFF. Full variable domain (remainder filled in from reference TRBV5-1 and TRBJ2-1): KAGVTQTPRYLIKTRGQQVTLSCSPISGHRSVSWYQQTPGQGLQFLFEYFSETQRNKGNFPGRFSGRQFSNSRSEMNVSTLELGDSALYLCASSFQPRTSGYDEQFFGPGTRLTVL.

The rearrangement uses TRBV9 and TRBJ2-2, with 10 bases that match TRBD2. The ends lost 0 bases at V and 6 bases at J; junction bases unmatched: 5. The CDR3 runs to 16 residues. Per the germline V gene, CDR1 is SGDLS and CDR2 is YYNGEE. CDR3 sequence: CASSVELAGIAGELFF. DNA of the CDR3: TGTGCCAGCAGCGTAGAACTAGCGGGGATCGCCGGGGAGCTGTTTTTT.

The rearrangement joins TRBV5-1 to TRBJ2-1, with TRBD2 identical over 13 bases. The CDR3 consists of 15 residues. Trimming at V came to 3 bases and at J to 9 bases, leaving 6 bases not matched to a gene. The germline V gene encodes CDR1 SGHRS and CDR2 YFSETQ. The DNA for the CDR3 is TGCGCCAGCAGCTCTGGACTAGCGGGGGTGGTTGAGCAGTTCTTC. It yields the protein CASSSGLAGVVEQFF.

The chain carries TRBV6-5 and TRBJ2-5, with TRBD2 matching over 12 bases. Germline-derived CDR1 and CDR2 are MNHEY and SVGAGI. The junction had 1 base not matched to a gene; V was cut back by 4 bases and J by 4 bases. CDR3 length equals 14 residues. CDR3 bases: TGTGCCAGCAGTTGGGGACTAGCGGGAGAGACCCAGTACTTC. It specifies CASSWGLAGETQYF.

The CDR3 reads CASSYQRRGSLYEQYF. The CDR3 DNA follows: TGTGCCAGCAGTTACCAAAGGCGGGGCAGCTTATACGAGCAGTACTTC. The V gene is TRBV6-5, the J gene TRBJ2-7, with D tentatively TRBD2 (6 bases). Germline V gene lookup returns CDR1 MNHEY and CDR2 SVGAGI. The CDR3 totals 16 residues. Trimming cost V 2 bases and J 4 bases, with 18 bases left between them.

V is TRBV11-2 and J is TRBJ2-3; perhaps TRBD1 as D (5 bases). The CDR3 is made up of 15 amino acids. Germline CDR1 is SGHAT and CDR2 is FQNNGV. V lost 5 bases to trimming and J lost 7 bases, with 19 bases between them. The CDR3 loop reads CASSPTLWGRNTQYF. The CDR3 region has the DNA TGTGCCAGCAGCCCTACCCTCTGGGGCAGAAATACGCAGTATTTT.

The chain is built from TRBV5-6 and TRBJ1-2, with a weak D call TRBD1 (6 bases). The length of the CDR3 is 13 residues. Trimming took 4 bases from V and 8 from J, leaving 15 bases between them. Germline V gene data show CDR1 as SGHDT and CDR2 as YYEEEE. CDR3 DNA sequence: TGTGCCAGCAGCAGATCAGGGGTTCACGGCTACACCTTC. It yields the protein CASSRSGVHGYTF.

This CDR3 is CAWKTSWTDTQYF. CDR3 nucleotide sequence: TGTGCCTGGAAGACTAGCTGGACAGATACGCAGTATTTT. The chain uses TRBV30 and TRBJ2-3; 7 bases line up with TRBD2. J lost 3 bases, V lost 4 bases, and 4 bases had no gene match. The germline CDR1 and CDR2 sequences are GTSNPN and SVGIG (reference sequence). This CDR3 is built from 13 residues.

CDR3 sequence (DNA): TGTGCCAGCAGAGCAGCGGGGGGGCGGGCCGGGGAGCTGTTTTTT. Translation gives CASRAAGGRAGELFF. The gene calls are TRBV9 and TRBJ2-2; TRBD2 aligns across 10 bases. The length of the CDR3 is 15 residues. The V gene's germline CDR1 is SGDLS and CDR2 YYNGEE. V dropped 5 bases and J dropped 6; count of bases not matched to a gene: 7.

The rearrangement joins TRBV4-2 to TRBJ1-1; tentatively, D is TRBD1 (5 bases). The CDR3 loop spans 17 amino acids. CDR1 and CDR2 from the germline V gene are LGHNA and YNFKEQ. V was clipped by 0 bases and J by 0 bases, with 14 bases between them. CDR3 DNA sequence: TGTGCCAGCAGCCAAGATCGGGGGGAGCCTGTGAACACTGAAGCTTTCTTT. Translating it yields CASSQDRGEPVNTEAFF.

The rearrangement joins TRBV5-4 to TRBJ2-7, with TRBD2 matching 9 bases. CDR3 length: 15 amino acids. V lost 0 bases, J lost 2 bases, and 3 bases stayed unmatched. Germline V gene sequence: CDR1 SGHNT, CDR2 YYREEE (reference sequence). Here the CDR3 DNA reads TGTGCCAGCAGCTTGGTGCTAGCGGGAACCTACGAGCAGTACTTC. Protein: CASSLVLAGTYEQYF.

The chain couples TRBV15 to TRBJ1-6; possible D gene TRBD1, 5 bases. The CDR3 is made up of 14 amino acids. Germline CDR1 LNHNV, CDR2 YYDKDF (reference sequence). The V end lost 0 bases, the J end lost 10 bases, and 10 bases lay between the germline ends. CDR3 protein: CATSREKGRSPLHF. The CDR3 nucleotides are TGTGCCACCAGCAGAGAAAAGGGGCGGTCACCCCTCCACTTT.